This T cell receptor (beta chain) emerged from a study of blood T cell repertoires in COVID-19. Looked up from germline, CDR1 is SGHRS and CDR2 is YFSETQ. Trimming took 3 bases from V and 5 from J; bases not matched to a gene: 9. There are 15 residues in the CDR3. Produced via immunoSEQ multiplex PCR; TCRdb's table is partial and in-frame only. The sample lists roughly 220,000 clones, 70% to 90% seen once, with around 2.2% in the top ten. The sample comprised peripheral blood. This clonotype originated in a man under 40 who had recovered from COVID-19. The chain combines TRBV5-1 with TRBJ2-5, with 8 nucleotides matching TRBD2. The CDR3 sequence: CASSSGPGGAETQYF. The CDR3 nucleotides read TGCGCCAGCAGCTCGGGGCCCGGGGGGGCTGAGACCCAGTACTTC.